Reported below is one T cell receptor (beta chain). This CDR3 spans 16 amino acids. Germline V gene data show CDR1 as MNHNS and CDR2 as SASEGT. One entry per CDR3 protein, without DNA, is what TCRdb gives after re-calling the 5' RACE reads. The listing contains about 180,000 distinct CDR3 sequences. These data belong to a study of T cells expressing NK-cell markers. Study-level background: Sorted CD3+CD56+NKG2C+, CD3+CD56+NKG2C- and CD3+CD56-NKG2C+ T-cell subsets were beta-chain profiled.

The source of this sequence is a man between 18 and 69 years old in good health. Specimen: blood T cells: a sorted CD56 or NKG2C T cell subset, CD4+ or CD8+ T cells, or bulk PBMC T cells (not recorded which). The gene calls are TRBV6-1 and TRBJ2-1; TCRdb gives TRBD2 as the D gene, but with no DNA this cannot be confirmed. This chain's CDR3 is CASLLLAGGPGNEQFF.